The clone carrying this T cell receptor beta chain was counted a few times. Antigen: not known. The ends were cut back, 9 bases at V and 5 bases at J, with 11 bases in the middle. The CDR3 loop spans 13 amino acids. Germline V gene lookup returns CDR1 MNHNS and CDR2 SASEGT. This sample is part of a study of cytomegalovirus exposure and HLA in healthy donors. On the study more broadly: From 150 million to 200 million T cells, an earlier analysis saw under 140 million unique TCR beta sequences.

Vbeta (60) and Jbeta (13) primers were used in the PCR. Generated by immunoSEQ multiplex PCR, the TCRdb table keeps only in-frame clones and is missing some. The sample consists of under 200,000 clones, more than 60% of them appearing once. Study findings and constraints: Later analysis indicated greater clonal expansion among HLA-associated TCR beta chains than among equally common other chains.

Sequencing was done on a sample of PBMCs. The receptor comes from a man aged 35 to 55 in good health and CMV-seronegative. This chain links TRBV6-1 with TRBJ1-6; a possible D gene is TRBD1 (6 bases). CDR3 protein: CASSGADNSPLHF. CDR3 nucleotide sequence: TGTGCCAGTTCAGGGGCCGATAATTCACCCCTCCACTTT.